Following are 4 T cell receptor beta chains from one sample sequenced in a study of T-cell memory formation after mild COVID-19. Via MiXCR, TCRdb re-called the 5' RACE reads, giving one row per CDR3 protein. The top ten clones hold approximately 12% of a sample with 450,000 or so distinct CDR3 sequences, about 23% of them seen once. Sample: PBMCs or a T cell subset sorted from them (not recorded which). The receptors here all came from an adult woman who had mild COVID-19 (a few samples of this study predate the infection). Cell type and time point are not known.

This clonotype came up many times. The V call is TRBV5-4, the J call TRBJ2-7, with a tentative D call TRBD1 (5 bases). CDR1 SGHNT and CDR2 YYREEE come from the germline V gene (reference sequence). CDR3 length: 13 amino acids. V was clipped by 0 bases and J by 7 bases, with 11 bases between them. The CDR3 DNA reads TGTGCCAGCAGCTTGGCCATTACAGGAGAGCAGTACTTC. This sequence encodes CASSLAITGEQYF. The whole variable domain, filled in from reference TRBV5-4 and TRBJ2-7, reads ETGVTQSPTHLIKTRGQQVTLRCSSQSGHNTVSWYQQALGQGPQFIFQYYREEENGRGNFPPRFSGLQFPNYSSELNVNALELDDSALYLCASSLAITGEQYFGPGTRLTVT.

The chain has TRBV25-1 and TRBJ2-1; perhaps TRBD1 as D (7 bases). Per germline, CDR1 MGHDK and CDR2 SYGVNS. Trimming left V 3 bases short and J 3 bases short, with 12 bases between. CDR3 length equals 15 residues. CDR3 bases: TGTGCCAGCAGTGAGGAGGGGGCATTCTACAATGAGCAGTTCTTC. This sequence encodes CASSEEGAFYNEQFF.

The V gene is TRBV19, the J gene TRBJ1-5; D not resolved. CDR1 and CDR2 (germline): LNHDA, SQIVND (reference sequence). This CDR3 has 14 residues. Trimming removed 6 bases from V and 4 bases from J, with 13 bases in between. This chain's CDR3 is CASSERGVNQPQHF. In DNA, the CDR3 is TGTGCCAGTAGCGAACGGGGTGTTAATCAGCCCCAGCATTTT.

The chain uses TRBV20-1 and TRBJ2-5, with no clear D. CDR1 is DFQATT, CDR2 SNEGSKA, per germline (reference sequence). V shed 5 bases and J shed 4 bases, with 14 bases lying between them. This CDR3 is built from 13 residues. In nucleotides, the CDR3 is TGCAGTGCTGCCCGTGACACCCGAGAGACCCAGTACTTC. Amino acid sequence: CSAARDTRETQYF.